The following is a T cell receptor beta chain sequence with its context. The antigen is undetermined. Trimming cost V 9 bases and J 3 bases, with 21 bases left between them. This CDR3 has 16 residues. CDR1 and CDR2 from the germline V gene are SNHLY and FYNNEI. This entry comes from a study of blood T cells in healthy people across ages. Overall study context: About one barcoded beta molecule was captured per two T cells (by template switching). Study-level points and caveats: Higher diversity and more naive CD4+ cells were features of long-lived donors, compared to aged donors.

Combining a sample-barcoded 5' primer with a J-beta primer mix, a second PCR ran for 7 to 11 cycles. MiXCR was run by TCRdb on the 5' RACE reads, yielding one entry per CDR3 protein. Found here are 500,000 to 550,000 distinct CDR3 sequences, less than 25% of them singletons; the top ten hold roughly 9%. These data were also filed under a second study, of T cells of mothers and their children.

Sequencing input: blood. The sequence was obtained from a boy between 5 and 17 years old in good health. The chain links TRBV2 to TRBJ2-1, with D perhaps matching TRBD1 (6 bases). Here the CDR3 DNA reads TGTGCCAGGCGGGTGGACAGAGGAGAGAACTACAATGAGCAGTTCTTC. Amino acids: CARRVDRGENYNEQFF.